Following are 19 T cell receptor beta chains from one sample sequenced in a study of CD8 T cells in ankylosing spondylitis. Study-wide findings and caveats: What appeared characteristic of ankylosing spondylitis blood was a TCR beta motif of 7 or 8 highly homologous variants.

TCRdb reprocessed the 5' RACE reads with MiXCR, giving one entry per CDR3 protein. The table shows roughly 350,000 distinct CDR3 sequences, with around 8% occurring only once. These receptors are not linked to any known antigen. Sequencing was carried out using blood, either unsorted or a sorted T cell fraction (not recorded which). These receptors came from a male donor with ankylosing spondylitis.

This clonotype was observed a handful of times. This rearrangement joins TRBV29-1 to TRBJ2-4; 10 positions match TRBD2. The CDR3 is 14 residues long. Germline-derived CDR1 and CDR2 are SQVTM and ANQGSEA. V lost 3 bases and J lost 8; bases outside the gene matches: 7. CDR3 DNA: TGCAGCGTTGAGGCTAGCGGGAGTCCGGACATTCAGTACTTC. Its protein is CSVEASGSPDIQYF.

This clonotype has a handful of counts. This chain links TRBV7-8 with TRBJ2-2; D is perhaps TRBD2 (6 bases). Per the germline V gene, CDR1 is SGHVS and CDR2 is FQNEAQ. The CDR3 runs 16 residues. The V end lost 1 base, the J end lost 6 bases, and 15 bases lay between the germline ends. The CDR3 bases are TGTGCCAGCAGCTTAGGGTCTGGAGGGTTGGCCGGGGAGCTGTTTTTT. It codes for CASSLGSGGLAGELFF. The full variable domain, in which reference TRBV7-8 and TRBJ2-2 provide the parts outside the CDR3, is GAGVSQSPRYKVAKRGQDVALRCDPISGHVSLFWYQQALGQGPEFLTYFQNEAQLDKSGLPSDRFFAERPEGSVSTLKIQRTQQEDSAVYLCASSLGSGGLAGELFFGEGSRLTVL.

This clonotype was detected many times. The V call is TRBV7-6, the J call TRBJ2-7; D is possibly TRBD1 (6 bases). This CDR3 contains 16 residues. Trimming cost V 4 bases and J 4 bases, with 20 bases left between them. Per the germline V gene, CDR1 is SGHVS and CDR2 is FNYEAQ. The CDR3 sequence: CASSSTPGTPLYEQYF. The CDR3 nucleotides read TGTGCCAGCAGCTCTACCCCCGGGACACCTTTGTACGAGCAGTACTTC.

The chain is built from TRBV18 and TRBJ2-3, with D unclear. This CDR3 is built from 16 residues. Germline CDR1 and CDR2: KGHSH and LQKENI. Trimming shortened V by 0 bases and J by 6 bases, and 16 bases separated the two germline ends. The CDR3 here is CASSPPVAPLGDTQYF. CDR3 DNA sequence: TGTGCCAGCTCACCACCTGTGGCGCCACTGGGTGATACGCAGTATTTT.

In its sample, this clonotype was seen a few times. This chain links TRBV20-1 with TRBJ2-3; D is unresolved. V gave up 5 bases and J gave up 1 base, with 10 bases separating them. The CDR3 spans 13 residues. CDR1 and CDR2 from the germline V gene are DFQATT and SNEGSKA (reference sequence). CDR3 residues: CSAPKTGTDTQYF. In DNA, the CDR3 is TGCAGTGCTCCGAAGACTGGCACAGATACGCAGTATTTT.

The chain uses TRBV28 and TRBJ2-5, with a possible D match to TRBD1 (6 bases). CDR3 length: 16 residues. V shed 5 bases and J shed 3 bases, with 19 bases lying between them. From germline, CDR1 is MDHEN and CDR2 SYDVKM. The CDR3 loop reads CASSDIRGPTEETQYF. CDR3 nucleotides: TGTGCCAGCAGTGACATCAGGGGTCCAACCGAAGAGACCCAGTACTTC. Full variable domain (rest looked up from reference TRBV28 and TRBJ2-5): DVKVTQSSRYLVKRTGEKVFLECVQDMDHENMFWYRQDPGLGLRLIYFSYDVKMKEKGDIPEGYSVSREKKERFSLILESASTNQTSMYLCASSDIRGPTEETQYFGPGTRLLVL.

This clonotype showed up many times. CDR3 sequence reads: CSVGGLAGGYNEQFF. Here the CDR3 DNA reads TGCAGCGTTGGCGGACTAGCGGGGGGTTACAATGAGCAGTTCTTC. The chain joins TRBV29-1 to TRBJ2-1; 14 nucleotides agree with TRBD2. Germline V gene sequence: CDR1 SQVTM, CDR2 ANQGSEA. This CDR3 spans 15 amino acids. V lost 4 bases, J lost 4 bases, and 3 bases stayed unmatched.

This clonotype was observed a handful of times. The CDR3 bases are TGCAGCGTTGAACAGGGGGCGGGTGGGGCCAACGTCCTGACTTTC. Its translation: CSVEQGAGGANVLTF. V usage is TRBV29-1 and J usage is TRBJ2-6; 8 positions agree with TRBD1. J was trimmed by 3 bases and V by 2 bases; bases with no gene match: 3. This CDR3 contains 15 residues. The germline V gene encodes CDR1 SQVTM and CDR2 ANQGSEA.

V gene TRBV12-3 or TRBV12-4 combines with J gene TRBJ1-4; D is uncertain. Trimming left V 1 base short and J 0 bases short, with 9 bases between. This CDR3 contains 16 residues. In DNA, the CDR3 is TGTGCCAGCAGTTTAGTCGGGGAATCAACTAATGAAAAACTGTTTTTT. This gives the protein CASSLVGESTNEKLFF.

Ten or more counts support this clonotype. The V gene is TRBV11-2, the J gene TRBJ2-1, with 13 bases lining up with TRBD2. Losses at the gene ends were 4 bases for V and 5 bases for J; bases not matched to a gene: 14. CDR3 length: 19 amino acids. Germline loops: CDR1 SGHAT, CDR2 FQNNGV. This chain's CDR3 is CASSSGLAGDPRLHNEQFF. CDR3 DNA sequence: TGTGCCAGCAGCTCCGGACTAGCGGGAGATCCACGACTCCACAATGAGCAGTTCTTC.

This rearrangement joins TRBV27 to TRBJ2-7, with D unclear. The CDR3 sequence is 15 residues long. V lost 3 bases to trimming and J lost 1 base, with 13 bases between them. Germline V lookup: CDR1 MNHEY, CDR2 SMNVEV (reference sequence). The CDR3 reads CASSLPSVSSYEQYF. CDR3 DNA sequence: TGTGCCAGCAGTTTGCCGTCGGTTTCTTCCTACGAGCAGTACTTC.

The chain recombines TRBV7-2 with TRBJ2-1; TRBD2 agrees at 13 bases. Per germline, CDR1 SGHTA and CDR2 FQGNSA. This CDR3 is 17 amino acids long. After removal of 3 bases from V and 10 bases from J, the junction contained 12 bases not matched to a gene. The CDR3 spells CASSLILLAGGEREQFF. As DNA, the CDR3 is TGTGCCAGCAGCTTGATTTTACTAGCGGGAGGGGAACGGGAGCAGTTCTTC.

The J gene is TRBJ2-4, the V gene TRBV4-1, with 7 positions matching TRBD1. The germline V gene encodes CDR1 MGHRA and CDR2 YSYEKL. V lost 1 base and J lost 9; bases outside the gene matches: 9. CDR3 size: 15 residues. CDR3 sequence: CASSQGLRGWGIQYF. The DNA for the CDR3 is TGCGCCAGCAGCCAAGGGCTCAGGGGGTGGGGCATTCAGTACTTC.

This chain joins TRBV6-5 and TRBJ2-5; D is possibly TRBD2 (5 bases). The CDR3 is 14 amino acids. Looked up from germline, CDR1 is MNHEY and CDR2 is SVGAGI. The V end was cut by 0 bases, the J end by 1 base, with 6 bases between. DNA for the CDR3: TGTGCCAGCAGTTACTCCCTAGCCCAAGAGACCCAGTACTTC. Its translation: CASSYSLAQETQYF.

This clonotype was found a few times. The V gene is TRBV19, the J gene TRBJ1-3, with 8 bases that match TRBD1. The CDR3 length is 14 residues. From germline, CDR1 is LNHDA and CDR2 SQIVND (reference sequence). V was pared by 6 bases and J by 4 bases, with 5 bases of the junction left unmatched. CDR3 coding DNA: TGTGCCAGTAGCAAGGACAGGGAAGGAAACACCATATATTTT. Residues: CASSKDREGNTIYF.

This clonotype has ten or more counts. The genes are TRBV7-2 and TRBJ2-7, with D possibly TRBD1 on 5 matching bases. Germline V lookup: CDR1 SGHTA, CDR2 FQGNSA. The length of the CDR3 is 14 residues. Trimming cost V 1 base and J 1 base, with 8 bases left between them. The CDR3 DNA is TGTGCCAGCAGCTTAGGGGGCCGTTCCTACGAGCAGTACTTC. Amino acid sequence: CASSLGGRSYEQYF.

The chain recombines TRBV7-2 with TRBJ2-2; 14 positions match TRBD2. CDR3 length equals 17 residues. CDR1 is SGHTA and CDR2 is FQGNSA in the germline V gene. Unmatched junction bases numbered 3, after V lost 0 bases and J lost 6 bases. This CDR3 reads CASSLAGTSGRSGELFF. The CDR3 DNA reads as TGTGCCAGCAGCTTAGCCGGGACTAGCGGGAGATCCGGGGAGCTGTTTTTT.

This clonotype was seen only a few times. The chain uses TRBV20-1 and TRBJ1-2, with D hard to call. The CDR3 has 12 residues. V lost 6 bases, J lost 6 bases, and 14 bases lay in between. Per the germline V gene, CDR1 is DFQATT and CDR2 is SNEGSKA (reference sequence). The CDR3 DNA reads as TGCAGTGCCACCGCAGCAGAGGATGGCTACACCTTC. Amino acids: CSATAAEDGYTF.

The chain joins TRBV5-1 to TRBJ2-7; D is possibly TRBD1 (5 bases). The germline V gene has CDR1 SGHRS and CDR2 YFSETQ. V was clipped by 2 bases and J by 4 bases, with 22 bases between them. There are 17 residues in the CDR3. Here the CDR3 reads CASSLRQGYVAPYEQYF. CDR3 DNA: TGCGCCAGCAGCTTACGCCAGGGCTACGTGGCGCCTTACGAGCAGTACTTC.